The 12 T cell receptor beta chains reported below all come from one sample, sequenced in a study of T cells expressing NK-cell markers. Each CDR3 protein gets one entry in TCRdb, which reprocessed the 5' RACE reads and gives no DNA. Here the sample table reports 300,000 to 500,000 distinct CDR3 sequences. Input material: blood T cells: a sorted CD56 or NKG2C T cell subset, CD4+ or CD8+ T cells, or bulk PBMC T cells (not recorded which). The receptors derive from a woman between 50 and 59 years old in good health.

The V call is TRBV24-1, the J call TRBJ2-1. This CDR3 has 14 amino acids. Germline CDR1 and CDR2: KGHDR and SFDVKD. The CDR3 sequence is CATSDFDENNEQFF.

This chain joins TRBV12-3 or TRBV12-4 and TRBJ1-2. The CDR3 covers 13 residues. The CDR3 sequence: CASSLAPSYGYTF.

The V and J genes are TRBV24-1 and TRBJ2-5; TCRdb selects TRBD1, and the lack of DNA leaves this call unchecked. The CDR3 sequence is 15 residues long. The germline V gene has CDR1 KGHDR and CDR2 SFDVKD. CDR3 region: CATSDPGTAQETQYF.

J is TRBJ2-7 and V is TRBV4-2; with no DNA, the TCRdb D assignment of TRBD2 cannot be verified. Germline lookup yields CDR1 LGHNA and CDR2 YNFKEQ. The CDR3 contains 16 residues. The CDR3 loop reads CASSQDASGRYYEQYF.

This chain connects TRBV29-1 to TRBJ1-1; TCRdb returns TRBD1, unconfirmable since there is no DNA. The CDR3 totals 12 residues. The germline V gene encodes CDR1 SQVTM and CDR2 ANQGSEA. The CDR3 loop is CSALDRHTEAFF. Together with reference TRBV29-1 and TRBJ1-1, the CDR3 gives the full variable domain: SAVISQKPSRDICQRGTSLTIQCQVDSQVTMMFWYRQQPGQSLTLIATANQGSEATYESGFVIDKFPISRPNLTFSTLTVSNMSPEDSSIYLCSALDRHTEAFFGQGTRLTVV.

The V call is TRBV12-3 or TRBV12-4, the J call TRBJ2-2. The CDR3 is 15 amino acids. This chain's CDR3 is CASSLEVSNTGELFF.

The V call is TRBV6-6, the J call TRBJ1-5; TCRdb gives TRBD1 as the D gene, but with no DNA this cannot be confirmed. This CDR3 spans 14 amino acids. Germline lookup yields CDR1 MNHNY and CDR2 SVGAGI (reference sequence). CDR3 region: CASRDRGVGQPQHF.

The gene calls are TRBV30 and TRBJ2-5; as DNA is missing, the TRBD2 call by TCRdb cannot be tested. This CDR3 region has 12 residues. In germline, CDR1 is GTSNPN, CDR2 SVGIG (reference sequence). This CDR3 is CAWRAGQETQYF.

The rearrangement uses TRBV24-1 and TRBJ2-7; TCRdb names TRBD1, which stays unverified in the absence of DNA. The CDR3 consists of 14 residues. Per the germline V gene, CDR1 is KGHDR and CDR2 is SFDVKD. The CDR3 sequence is CATSDTRPRGEQYF.

J is TRBJ2-1 and V is TRBV24-1; TCRdb returns TRBD2, unconfirmable since there is no DNA. From germline, CDR1 is KGHDR and CDR2 SFDVKD. The CDR3 consists of 16 residues. This CDR3 reads CATSAPPLAEYNEQFF.

The chain employs TRBV12-3 or TRBV12-4 and TRBJ2-7; as DNA is missing, the TRBD2 call by TCRdb cannot be tested. The CDR3 runs 18 residues. CDR3 residues: CASSLGEPSGSKGSEQYF.

This rearrangement joins TRBV20-1 to TRBJ2-7; without DNA, the TCRdb call of TRBD2 cannot be checked. CDR1 and CDR2 from the germline V gene are DFQATT and SNEGSKA (reference sequence). The CDR3 consists of 15 residues. CDR3 in amino acids: CSASRTSGGLDEQYF.